Shown below are 32 T cell receptor beta chains from a single sample sequenced in a study of blood T cell repertoires in COVID-19. Clones were sequenced by immunoSEQ multiplex PCR, and TCRdb holds only the in-frame ones, with some missing. The sample has hundreds of thousands of clones; under 90% are singletons. The specimen was PBMCs or T cells enriched from blood (not recorded which). The source of these receptors is a woman in her forties who had been exposed to COVID-19.

The chain uses TRBV27 and TRBJ1-1; D is uncertain. Trimming cost V 1 base and J 5 bases, with 14 bases left between them. Germline V gives CDR1 MNHEY, CDR2 SMNVEV (reference sequence). The CDR3 totals 15 residues. The CDR3 DNA sequence: TGTGCCAGCAGTTTATTTCTAGCCTCGGGAACTGAAGCTTTCTTT. As protein: CASSLFLASGTEAFF.

The V gene is TRBV27, the J gene TRBJ2-4, with 7 nucleotides matching TRBD2. The CDR3 is 13 amino acids. Germline CDR1 is MNHEY and CDR2 is SMNVEV (reference sequence). V gave up 11 bases and J gave up 3 bases; unmatched junction bases: 7. DNA of the CDR3: TGTGCCGGCGTCCGGGAGGACAAAAACATTCAGTACTTC. Translation gives CAGVREDKNIQYF.

The table lists this clone with a count of one. This sequence joins TRBV7-7 and TRBJ2-3, with 9 bases lining up with TRBD1. The J segment lost 5 bases and the V segment lost 4 bases, leaving 4 bases of the junction unmatched. CDR1 and CDR2 from the germline V gene are SSHAT and FNYEAQ (reference sequence). The length of the CDR3 is 14 residues. The chain's CDR3 is CASSSGQGGDTQYF. Here the CDR3 DNA reads TGTGCCAGCAGCTCGGGACAGGGTGGAGATACGCAGTATTTT. Filled out from reference TRBV7-7 and TRBJ2-3, the complete variable domain reads GAGVSQSPRYKVTKRGQDVTLRCDPISSHATLYWYQQALGQGPEFLTYFNYEAQPDKSGLPSDRFSAERPEGSISTLTIQRTEQRDSAMYRCASSSGQGGDTQYFGPGTRLTVL.

This clone was counted a single time. This chain uses TRBV15 with TRBJ1-5, with D possibly being TRBD1 (6 bases). Trimming stripped 0 bases from V and 0 bases from J, with 21 bases between. Germline V CDR1 and CDR2: LNHNV, YYDKDF (reference sequence). The length of the CDR3 is 20 residues. The CDR3 nucleotides read TGTGCCACCAGCAGAGATCGTCGGGGGGGACACCACTTTAGCAATCAGCCCCAGCATTTT. This codes for CATSRDRRGGHHFSNQPQHF.

The chain carries TRBV5-6 and TRBJ2-7, with a tentative D call TRBD1 (5 bases). Between the trimmed V and J ends, which lost 2 bases and 0 bases, there was a span of 24 bases. The length of the CDR3 is 19 residues. Germline loops: CDR1 SGHDT, CDR2 YYEEEE. CDR3 DNA: TGTGCCAGCAGCTTTTTTTTCTTGTCAATGGGGCCTAACTCCTACGAGCAGTACTTC. This sequence encodes CASSFFFLSMGPNSYEQYF.

V is TRBV19 and J is TRBJ1-1; D not resolved. V was clipped by 4 bases and J by 9 bases, with 15 bases between them. In germline, CDR1 is LNHDA, CDR2 SQIVND (reference sequence). There are 13 residues in the CDR3. DNA for the CDR3: TGTGCCAGTAGTACCGGCGACACGAGCAAAGCTTTCTTT. Amino acid sequence: CASSTGDTSKAFF.

The chain is built from TRBV3-1 (or the pseudogene TRBV3-2) and TRBJ1-5, with D tentatively TRBD1 (5 bases). Trimming left V 0 bases short and J 7 bases short, with 13 bases between. Germline CDR1 and CDR2: LGHDT and YNNKEL (reference sequence). The CDR3 runs to 15 residues. The CDR3 DNA reads as TGTGCCAGCAGCCAAGATTCGTTGGCAGGGCAGCCCCAGCATTTT. It codes for CASSQDSLAGQPQHF.

The rearrangement joins TRBV19 to TRBJ1-6; D unresolved. CDR3 length: 17 residues. Trimming left V 0 bases short and J 10 bases short, with 19 bases between. CDR1 is LNHDA, CDR2 SQIVND, per germline (reference sequence). This chain's CDR3 is CASSIDLADYKHSPLHF. The CDR3, as DNA: TGTGCCAGTAGTATAGATCTGGCGGACTACAAGCACTCACCCCTCCACTTT.

This rearrangement joins TRBV3-1 (or the pseudogene TRBV3-2) to TRBJ2-3; TRBD2 matches 11 bases. V dropped 1 base and J dropped 0; count of bases not matched to a gene: 6. The CDR3 spans 18 residues. CDR1 is LGHDT and CDR2 is YNNKEL in the germline V gene (reference sequence). CDR3 coding DNA: TGTGCCAGCAGCCAAGCTCCCACTAGCGGGAGTAGCACAGATACGCAGTATTTT. Translating gives CASSQAPTSGSSTDTQYF.

The chain uses TRBV6-5 and TRBJ1-1, with D hard to call. V was pared by 3 bases and J by 6 bases, with 20 bases between. The CDR3 consists of 16 residues. Germline V gene data show CDR1 as MNHEY and CDR2 as SVGAGI. This CDR3 reads CASSYLLGGRRAEAFF. For the CDR3, the DNA is TGTGCCAGCAGTTATCTTCTTGGAGGGCGGAGGGCTGAAGCTTTCTTT.

The CDR3 nucleotides read TGTGCCAGTAGCGAAACCGGGGCGGGACAGGGGGCGGAGGAGCAGTACTTC. Its translation is CASSETGAGQGAEEQYF. The chain recombines TRBV19 with TRBJ2-7; 12 nucleotides line up with TRBD1. The CDR3 length is 17 residues. After removal of 6 bases from V and 7 bases from J, the junction contained 16 bases not matched to a gene. Germline assignment: CDR1 LNHDA and CDR2 SQIVND (reference sequence).

This clone showed up just once. This chain uses TRBV19 with TRBJ1-5, with D possibly being TRBD1 (5 bases). The germline V and J ends were trimmed by 4 bases and 4 bases, with 11 bases remaining between them. The CDR3 extends over 14 amino acids. CDR1 and CDR2 (germline): LNHDA, SQIVND (reference sequence). As DNA, the CDR3 is TGTGCCAGTAGTAGCCTACAGGTAAATCAGCCCCAGCATTTT. It specifies CASSSLQVNQPQHF.

This clone was found a few times. The gene calls are TRBV4-2 and TRBJ1-2, with D tentatively TRBD1 (6 bases). The V end was cut by 4 bases, the J end by 5 bases, with 23 bases between. The CDR3 totals 17 residues. Germline V gene sequence: CDR1 LGHNA, CDR2 YNFKEQ. The CDR3 loop is CASSPWGYLQGPYGYTF. The DNA of the CDR3 is TGTGCCAGCAGCCCATGGGGGTATCTACAGGGCCCGTATGGCTACACCTTC.

V is TRBV4-1 and J is TRBJ1-1, with TRBD1 matching over 9 bases. V shed 1 base and J 0 bases; nucleotides not matched to a gene: 9. The germline CDR1 and CDR2 sequences are MGHRA and YSYEKL. This CDR3 region has 18 residues. The CDR3 DNA is TGCGCCAGCAGCCAAGTCTGGGACAGGGCCAATTTGAACACTGAAGCTTTCTTT. Amino acids: CASSQVWDRANLNTEAFF.

The chain is built from TRBV27 and TRBJ1-1; tentatively, D is TRBD1 (6 bases). Germline CDR1 MNHEY, CDR2 SMNVEV (reference sequence). Trimming shortened V by 0 bases and J by 5 bases, and 13 bases separated the two germline ends. The CDR3 loop spans 15 amino acids. This chain's CDR3 is CASSLSGRGGTEAFF. The CDR3 bases are TGTGCCAGCAGTTTATCGGGCAGGGGAGGGACTGAAGCTTTCTTT.

V gene TRBV12-3 or TRBV12-4 combines with J gene TRBJ1-5; unclear D gene. The CDR3 runs 12 residues. Trimming pared 6 bases from V and 5 bases from J, leaving 8 bases between. In nucleotides, the CDR3 is TGTGCCAGCAGCCAGCAGGATCAGCCCCAGCATTTT. It yields the protein CASSQQDQPQHF.

This rearrangement joins TRBV10-3 to TRBJ2-3; 10 bases align to TRBD2. V lost 10 bases to trimming and J lost 4 bases; unmatched junction nucleotides: 5. Germline assignment: CDR1 ENHRY and CDR2 SYGVKD. This CDR3 contains 13 residues. The CDR3 sequence: CASSSGGADTQYF. Written as DNA, the CDR3 is TGTGCCAGTTCTAGCGGGGGCGCAGATACGCAGTATTTT.

The genes are TRBV29-1 and TRBJ2-7; tentatively, D is TRBD2 (7 bases). This CDR3 is 14 amino acids long. Germline CDR1 reads SQVTM; CDR2 reads ANQGSEA. With 5 bases removed from V and 3 bases from J, the gap between germline ends came to 17 bases. The chain's CDR3 is CSVSRRGGGYEQYF. DNA of the CDR3: TGCAGCGTTTCCCGTAGGGGGGGCGGCTACGAGCAGTACTTC.

V is TRBV3-1 (or the pseudogene TRBV3-2) and J is TRBJ1-6; 8 positions match TRBD1. This CDR3 has 14 residues. V dropped 6 bases and J dropped 7; count of bases not matched to a gene: 5. The germline CDR1 and CDR2 sequences are LGHDT and YNNKEL (reference sequence). CDR3 amino acids: CASRRTGLNSPLHF. CDR3 nucleotide sequence: TGTGCCAGCAGACGGACAGGGTTGAATTCACCCCTCCACTTT.

The CDR3 loop reads CATNGRGKGETEAFF. The CDR3, as DNA: TGTGCTACTAATGGGAGGGGGAAAGGGGAGACTGAAGCTTTCTTT. The chain recombines TRBV28 with TRBJ1-1; tentative D call: TRBD1 (6 bases). CDR1 MDHEN and CDR2 SYDVKM come from the germline V gene. CDR3 length: 15 amino acids.

V and J are TRBV7-2 and TRBJ1-2, with 7 bases matching TRBD1. Trimming at V came to 4 bases and at J to 5 bases, leaving 13 bases not matched to a gene. From germline, CDR1 is SGHTA and CDR2 FQGNSA. The CDR3 spans 16 residues. The CDR3 DNA is TGTGCCAGCAGCTCGGGAGGGACCGGGACAGCATATGGCTACACCTTC. Translation: CASSSGGTGTAYGYTF.

The V gene is TRBV5-5, the J gene TRBJ1-2, with TRBD1 as a possible D gene (6 bases). This CDR3 spans 15 amino acids. CDR1 and CDR2 from the germline V gene are SGHKS and YYEKEE (reference sequence). Trimming pared 0 bases from V and 4 bases from J, leaving 13 bases between. The CDR3 region has the DNA TGTGCCAGCAGCTTGGGTCCAGGGGAGAGCTATGGCTACACCTTC. This sequence encodes CASSLGPGESYGYTF.

This chain links TRBV18 with TRBJ2-3; D may be TRBD2 (7 bases). In germline, CDR1 is KGHSH, CDR2 LQKENI. V gave up 3 bases and J gave up 2 bases, with 15 bases separating them. The CDR3 runs to 16 residues. The CDR3 nucleotides are TGTGCCAGCTCACCCCTCACCCGGGGGGCCACAGATACGCAGTATTTT. Translation: CASSPLTRGATDTQYF.

This clone has at least ten counts. The gene calls are TRBV19 and TRBJ2-7, with TRBD1 matching 7 bases. The CDR3 contains 15 residues. CDR1 and CDR2 from the germline V gene are LNHDA and SQIVND (reference sequence). J lost 7 bases, V lost 1 base, and 10 bases had no gene match. The CDR3 coding sequence is TGTGCCAGTAGTATAGTTGGCAGGGGGATCGGTGAGCAGTACTTC. Protein sequence: CASSIVGRGIGEQYF.

This chain uses TRBV7-2 with TRBJ2-3; tentative D call: TRBD2 (6 bases). The germline V gene has CDR1 SGHTA and CDR2 FQGNSA. The CDR3 runs 17 residues. V lost 0 bases, J lost 6 bases, and 19 bases lay in between. CDR3 sequence (DNA): TGTGCCAGCAGCTTAGCGCTGGCGGGGTCCCGGGTTGATACGCAGTATTTT. This encodes CASSLALAGSRVDTQYF.

This clone was found once. In DNA, the CDR3 is TGTGCCAGCAGGGGTGACAGGGGTTCAGGAAACACCATATATTTT. The encoded protein is CASRGDRGSGNTIYF. This sequence joins TRBV6-5 and TRBJ1-3; 8 bases are shared with TRBD1. From germline, CDR1 is MNHEY and CDR2 SVGAGI. After removal of 6 bases from V and 4 bases from J, the junction contained 8 bases not matched to a gene. The CDR3 totals 15 residues.

The CDR3 reads CSVATGTQETQYF. In DNA form, the CDR3 reads TGCAGCGTTGCGACAGGCACCCAAGAGACCCAGTACTTC. The V and J genes are TRBV29-1 and TRBJ2-5; weak D call: TRBD1 (6 bases). The V end lost 4 bases, the J end lost 1 base, and 10 bases lay between the germline ends. Germline V lookup: CDR1 SQVTM, CDR2 ANQGSEA. The CDR3 has 13 amino acids.

This chain links TRBV19 with TRBJ1-2, with no clear D. V was clipped by 1 base and J by 4 bases, with 16 bases between them. Germline CDR1 reads LNHDA; CDR2 reads SQIVND (reference sequence). There are 16 residues in the CDR3. Here the CDR3 reads CASSIGLRGGIYGYTF. For the CDR3, the DNA is TGTGCCAGTAGTATAGGCCTACGGGGAGGGATCTATGGCTACACCTTC.

This chain links TRBV11-1 with TRBJ2-3, with D tentatively TRBD2 (7 bases). Germline lookup yields CDR1 SGHAT and CDR2 FQDESV (reference sequence). V lost 0 bases and J lost 7, with 11 bases in between. The CDR3 is 14 amino acids. CDR3 protein: CASSLAGGPNTQYF. The CDR3 nucleotides read TGTGCCAGCAGCTTAGCGGGGGGGCCGAATACGCAGTATTTT.

This chain joins TRBV7-2 and TRBJ1-2; TRBD1 is a possible D gene (6 bases). Trimming took off 1 base at V and 4 bases at J, with 16 bases between the two ends. This CDR3 region has 16 residues. Germline assignment: CDR1 SGHTA and CDR2 FQGNSA. The CDR3 loop reads CASSLVTGKGGYGYTF. The CDR3, as DNA: TGTGCCAGCAGCTTAGTTACAGGGAAGGGCGGCTATGGCTACACCTTC.

The chain couples TRBV2 to TRBJ1-1; D call uncertain. There are 12 residues in the CDR3. Deletions cut 7 bases from V and 1 base from J, with 7 bases between. The V gene's germline CDR1 is SNHLY and CDR2 FYNNEI. CDR3 sequence (DNA): TGTGCCAGCACCGTTAGGAACACTGAAGCTTTCTTT. It specifies CASTVRNTEAFF.

The genes are TRBV6-5 and TRBJ1-5; tentatively, D is TRBD1 (5 bases). This CDR3 comprises 13 residues. Germline loops: CDR1 MNHEY, CDR2 SVGAGI. V was pared by 5 bases and J by 5 bases, with 10 bases between. CDR3 protein: CASSPPRDQPQHF. The CDR3 DNA sequence: TGTGCCAGCAGTCCTCCCAGGGATCAGCCCCAGCATTTT.